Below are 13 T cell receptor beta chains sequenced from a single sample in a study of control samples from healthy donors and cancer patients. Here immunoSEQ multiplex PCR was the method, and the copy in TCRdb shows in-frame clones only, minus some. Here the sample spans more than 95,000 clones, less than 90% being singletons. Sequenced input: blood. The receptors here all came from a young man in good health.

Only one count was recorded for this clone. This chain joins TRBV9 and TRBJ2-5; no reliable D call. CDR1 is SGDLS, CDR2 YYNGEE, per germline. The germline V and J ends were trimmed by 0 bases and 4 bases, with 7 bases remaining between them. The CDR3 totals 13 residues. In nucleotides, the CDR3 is TGTGCCAGCAGCGTAGGGGTGGGAGAGACCCAGTACTTC. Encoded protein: CASSVGVGETQYF.

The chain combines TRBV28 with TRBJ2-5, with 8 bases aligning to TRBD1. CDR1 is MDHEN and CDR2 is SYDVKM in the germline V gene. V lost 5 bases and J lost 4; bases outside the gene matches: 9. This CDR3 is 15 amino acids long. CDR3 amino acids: CASSGDRGIGETQYF. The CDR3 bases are TGTGCCAGCAGTGGCGACAGGGGTATAGGAGAGACCCAGTACTTC.

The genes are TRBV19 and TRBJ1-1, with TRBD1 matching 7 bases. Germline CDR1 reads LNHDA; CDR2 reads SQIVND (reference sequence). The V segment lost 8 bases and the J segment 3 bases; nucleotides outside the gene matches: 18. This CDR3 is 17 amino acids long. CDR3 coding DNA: TGTGCCAGTCGGATCCACGCCGGGACAGAGAAGGACACTGAAGCTTTCTTT. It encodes CASRIHAGTEKDTEAFF.

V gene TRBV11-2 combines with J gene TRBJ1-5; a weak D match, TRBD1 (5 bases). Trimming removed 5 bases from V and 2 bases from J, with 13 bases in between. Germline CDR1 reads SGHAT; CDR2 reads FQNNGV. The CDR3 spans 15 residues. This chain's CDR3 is CASSQGRFGNQPQHF. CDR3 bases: TGTGCCAGCAGCCAGGGCCGGTTCGGCAATCAGCCCCAGCATTTT.

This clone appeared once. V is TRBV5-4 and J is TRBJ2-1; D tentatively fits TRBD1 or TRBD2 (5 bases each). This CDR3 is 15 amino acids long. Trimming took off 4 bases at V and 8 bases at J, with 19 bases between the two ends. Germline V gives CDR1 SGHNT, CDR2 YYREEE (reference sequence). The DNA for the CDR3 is TGTGCCAGCAGCCCCGCACGGGGCCGATCCGATGAGCAGTTCTTC. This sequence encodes CASSPARGRSDEQFF.

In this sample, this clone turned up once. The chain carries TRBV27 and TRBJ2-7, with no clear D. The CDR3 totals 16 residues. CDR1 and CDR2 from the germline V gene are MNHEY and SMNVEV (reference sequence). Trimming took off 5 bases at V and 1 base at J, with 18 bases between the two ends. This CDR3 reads CASSQLGLDKSYEQYF. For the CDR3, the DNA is TGTGCCAGCAGTCAACTCGGGCTAGATAAATCCTACGAGCAGTACTTC.

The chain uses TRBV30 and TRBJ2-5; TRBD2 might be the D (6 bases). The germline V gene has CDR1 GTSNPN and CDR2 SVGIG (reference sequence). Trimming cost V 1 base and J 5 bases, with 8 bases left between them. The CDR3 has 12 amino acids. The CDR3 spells CAWSAGVETQYF. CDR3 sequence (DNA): TGTGCCTGGAGTGCGGGGGTTGAGACCCAGTACTTC.

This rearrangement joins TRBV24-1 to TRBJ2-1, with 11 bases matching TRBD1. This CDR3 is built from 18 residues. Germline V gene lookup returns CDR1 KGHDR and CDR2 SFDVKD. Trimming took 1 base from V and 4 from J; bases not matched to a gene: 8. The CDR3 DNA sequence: TGTGCCACCAGTGATTTACGGCGGGACAGGGGGGGGTACAATGAGCAGTTCTTC. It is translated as CATSDLRRDRGGYNEQFF.

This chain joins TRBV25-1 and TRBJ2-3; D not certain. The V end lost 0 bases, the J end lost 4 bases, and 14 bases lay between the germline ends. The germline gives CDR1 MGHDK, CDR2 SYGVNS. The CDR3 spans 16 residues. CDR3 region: CASSEYRASSADTQYF. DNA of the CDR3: TGTGCCAGCAGTGAATACCGAGCGTCGTCCGCAGATACGCAGTATTTT.

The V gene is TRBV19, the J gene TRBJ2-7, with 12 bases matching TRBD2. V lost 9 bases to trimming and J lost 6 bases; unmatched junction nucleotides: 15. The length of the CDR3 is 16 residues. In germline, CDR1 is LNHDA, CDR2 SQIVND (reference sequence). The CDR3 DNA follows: TGTGCCAGCAGAAAGGAGTCTGGACTAGCGGGATCCGAGCAGTACTTC. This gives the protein CASRKESGLAGSEQYF.

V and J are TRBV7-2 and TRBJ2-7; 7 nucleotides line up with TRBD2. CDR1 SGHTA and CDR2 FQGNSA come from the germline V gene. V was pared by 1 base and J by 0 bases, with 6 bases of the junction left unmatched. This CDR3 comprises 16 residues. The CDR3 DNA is TGTGCCAGCAGCTTAGTCTGGCGGGAGAGCTCCTACGAGCAGTACTTC. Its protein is CASSLVWRESSYEQYF.

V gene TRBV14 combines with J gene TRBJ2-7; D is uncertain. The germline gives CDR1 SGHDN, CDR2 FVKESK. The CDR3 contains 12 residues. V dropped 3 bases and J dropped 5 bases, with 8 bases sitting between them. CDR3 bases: TGTGCCAGCAGCCATGTCCCTCACGAGCAGTACTTC. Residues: CASSHVPHEQYF. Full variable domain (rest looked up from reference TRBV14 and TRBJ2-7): EAGVTQFPSHSVIEKGQTVTLRCDPISGHDNLYWYRRVMGKEIKFLLHFVKESKQDESGMPNNRFLAERTGGTYSTLKVQPAELEDSGVYFCASSHVPHEQYFGPGTRLTVT.

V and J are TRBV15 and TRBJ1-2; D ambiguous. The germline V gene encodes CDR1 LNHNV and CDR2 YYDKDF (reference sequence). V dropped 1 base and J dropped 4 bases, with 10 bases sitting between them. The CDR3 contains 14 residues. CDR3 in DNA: TGTGCCACCAGCAGAGTGCGGGTGGGCTATGGCTACACCTTC. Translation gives CATSRVRVGYGYTF.